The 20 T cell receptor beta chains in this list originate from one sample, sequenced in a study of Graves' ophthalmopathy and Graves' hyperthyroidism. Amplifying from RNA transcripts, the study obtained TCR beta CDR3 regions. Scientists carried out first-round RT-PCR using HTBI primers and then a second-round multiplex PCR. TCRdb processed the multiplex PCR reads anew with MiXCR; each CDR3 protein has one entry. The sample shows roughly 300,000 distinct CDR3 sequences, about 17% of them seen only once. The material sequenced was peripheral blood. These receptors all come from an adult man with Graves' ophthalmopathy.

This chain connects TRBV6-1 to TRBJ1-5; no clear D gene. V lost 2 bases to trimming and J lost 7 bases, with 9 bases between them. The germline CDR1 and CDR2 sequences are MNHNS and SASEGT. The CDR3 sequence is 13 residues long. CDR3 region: CASSESQIQPQHF. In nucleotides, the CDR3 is TGTGCCAGCAGTGAAAGCCAGATCCAGCCCCAGCATTTT.

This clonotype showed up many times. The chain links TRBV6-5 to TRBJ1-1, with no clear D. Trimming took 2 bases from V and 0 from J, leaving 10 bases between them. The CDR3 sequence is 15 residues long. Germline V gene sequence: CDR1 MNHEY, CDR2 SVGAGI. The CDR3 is CASSYERSLNTEAFF. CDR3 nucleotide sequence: TGTGCCAGCAGTTACGAGCGCAGCCTGAACACTGAAGCTTTCTTT.

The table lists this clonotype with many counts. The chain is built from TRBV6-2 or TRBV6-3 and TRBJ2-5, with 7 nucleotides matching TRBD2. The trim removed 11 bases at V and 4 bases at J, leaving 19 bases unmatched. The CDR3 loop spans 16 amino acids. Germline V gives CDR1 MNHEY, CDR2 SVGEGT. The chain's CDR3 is CAAASPSGNPPETQYF. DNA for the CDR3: TGTGCCGCCGCCAGCCCTAGCGGTAACCCCCCAGAGACCCAGTACTTC.

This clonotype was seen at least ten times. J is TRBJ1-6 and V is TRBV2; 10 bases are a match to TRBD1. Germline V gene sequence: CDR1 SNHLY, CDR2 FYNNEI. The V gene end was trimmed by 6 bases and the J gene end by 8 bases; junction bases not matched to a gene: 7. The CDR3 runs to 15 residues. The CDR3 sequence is CASSSADRGDSPLHF. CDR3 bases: TGTGCCAGCAGCTCCGCGGACAGGGGGGATTCACCCCTCCACTTT.

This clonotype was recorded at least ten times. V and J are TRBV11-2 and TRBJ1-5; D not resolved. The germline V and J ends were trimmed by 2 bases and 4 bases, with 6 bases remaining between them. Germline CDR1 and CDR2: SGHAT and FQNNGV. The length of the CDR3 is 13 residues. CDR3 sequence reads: CASSLSENQPQHF. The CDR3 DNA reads TGTGCCAGCAGCTTATCGGAGAATCAGCCCCAGCATTTT. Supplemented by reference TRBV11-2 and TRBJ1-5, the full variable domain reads EAGVAQSPRYKIIEKRQSVAFWCNPISGHATLYWYQQILGQGPKLLIQFQNNGVVDDSQLPKDRFSAERLKGVDSTLKIQPAKLEDSAVYLCASSLSENQPQHFGDGTRLSIL.

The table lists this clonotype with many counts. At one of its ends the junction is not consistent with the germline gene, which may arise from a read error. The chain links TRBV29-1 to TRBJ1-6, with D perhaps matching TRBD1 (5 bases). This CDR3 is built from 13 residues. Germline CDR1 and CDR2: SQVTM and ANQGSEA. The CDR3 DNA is TGCAGCGTTGAAGATGAGTTTAACAGGTTGTTAATCTTT. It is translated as CSVEDEFNRLLIF.

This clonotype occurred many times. The CDR3 nucleotides are TGTGCCAGCGACAGCTACTATGGCTACACCTTC. As protein: CASDSYYGYTF. The rearrangement links TRBV28 to TRBJ1-2; perhaps TRBD1 as D (5 bases). Trimming shortened V by 8 bases and J by 3 bases, and 7 bases separated the two germline ends. Germline V gene sequence: CDR1 MDHEN, CDR2 SYDVKM. The CDR3 sequence is 11 residues long.

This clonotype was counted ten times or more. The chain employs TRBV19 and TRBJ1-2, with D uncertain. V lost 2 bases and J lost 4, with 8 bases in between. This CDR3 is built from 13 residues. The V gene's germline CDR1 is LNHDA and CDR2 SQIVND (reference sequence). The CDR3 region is CASSISIGYGYTF. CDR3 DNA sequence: TGTGCCAGTAGTATAAGTATCGGCTATGGCTACACCTTC.

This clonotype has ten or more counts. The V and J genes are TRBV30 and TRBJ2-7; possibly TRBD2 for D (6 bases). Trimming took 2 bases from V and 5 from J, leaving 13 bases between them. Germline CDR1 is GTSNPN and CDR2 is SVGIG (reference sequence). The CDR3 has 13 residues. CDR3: CAWSRTSPHEQYF. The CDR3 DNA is TGTGCCTGGAGTCGCACTAGCCCCCACGAGCAGTACTTC.

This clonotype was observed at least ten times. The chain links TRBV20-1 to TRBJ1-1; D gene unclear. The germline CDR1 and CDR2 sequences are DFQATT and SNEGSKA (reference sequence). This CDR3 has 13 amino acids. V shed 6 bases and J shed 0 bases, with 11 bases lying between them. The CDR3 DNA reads TGCAGTGCCCAAGCGGTCATGAACACTGAAGCTTTCTTT. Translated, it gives CSAQAVMNTEAFF.

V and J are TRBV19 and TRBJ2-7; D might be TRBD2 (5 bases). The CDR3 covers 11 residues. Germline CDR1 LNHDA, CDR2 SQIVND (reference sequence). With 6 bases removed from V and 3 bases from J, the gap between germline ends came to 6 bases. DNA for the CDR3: TGTGCCAGTAGAGAGGGCTACGAGCAGTACTTC. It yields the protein CASREGYEQYF.

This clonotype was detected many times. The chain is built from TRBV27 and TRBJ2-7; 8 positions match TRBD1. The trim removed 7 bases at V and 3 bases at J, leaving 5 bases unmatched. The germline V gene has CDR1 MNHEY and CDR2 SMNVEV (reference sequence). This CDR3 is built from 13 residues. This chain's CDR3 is CASMVTGGYEQYF. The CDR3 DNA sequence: TGTGCCAGCATGGTTACAGGGGGCTACGAGCAGTACTTC.

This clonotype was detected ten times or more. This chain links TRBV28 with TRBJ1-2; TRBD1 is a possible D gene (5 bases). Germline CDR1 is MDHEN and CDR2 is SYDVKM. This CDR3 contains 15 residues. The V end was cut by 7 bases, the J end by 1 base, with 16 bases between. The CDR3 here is CASTLGEGNNYGYTF. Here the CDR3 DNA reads TGTGCCAGCACTCTGGGGGAGGGGAATAACTATGGCTACACCTTC.

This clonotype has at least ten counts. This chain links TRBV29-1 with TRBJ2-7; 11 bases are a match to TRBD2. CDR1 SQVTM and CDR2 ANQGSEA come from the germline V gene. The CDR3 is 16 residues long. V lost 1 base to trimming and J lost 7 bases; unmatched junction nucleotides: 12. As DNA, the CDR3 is TGCAGCGTTGAAGCAATAGCCCTAGCGGGAGGTCGTGAGCAGTACTTC. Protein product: CSVEAIALAGGREQYF.

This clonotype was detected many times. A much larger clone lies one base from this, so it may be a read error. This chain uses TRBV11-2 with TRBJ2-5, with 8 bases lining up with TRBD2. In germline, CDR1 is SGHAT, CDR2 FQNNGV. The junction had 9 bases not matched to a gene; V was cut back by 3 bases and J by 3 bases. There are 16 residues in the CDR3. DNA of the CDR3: TGTGCCAGCAGCTTCGGGGGGGCGGGAGGCGAAGAGACCCAGTACTTC. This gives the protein CASSFGGAGGEETQYF.

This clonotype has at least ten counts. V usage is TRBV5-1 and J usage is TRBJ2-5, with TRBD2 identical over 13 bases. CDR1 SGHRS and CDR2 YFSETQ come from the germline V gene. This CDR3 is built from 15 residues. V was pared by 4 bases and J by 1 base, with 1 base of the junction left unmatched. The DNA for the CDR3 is TGCGCCAGCAGCACTAGCGGGAGGGCCCAAGAGACCCAGTACTTC. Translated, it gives CASSTSGRAQETQYF.

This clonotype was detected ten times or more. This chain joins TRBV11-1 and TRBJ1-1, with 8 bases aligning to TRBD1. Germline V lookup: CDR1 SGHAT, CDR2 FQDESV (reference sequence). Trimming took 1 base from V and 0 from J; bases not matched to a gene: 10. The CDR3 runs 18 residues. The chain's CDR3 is CASSLVGSRGPLNTEAFF. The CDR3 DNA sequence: TGTGCCAGCAGCTTAGTCGGTAGCAGGGGGCCCTTGAACACTGAAGCTTTCTTT.

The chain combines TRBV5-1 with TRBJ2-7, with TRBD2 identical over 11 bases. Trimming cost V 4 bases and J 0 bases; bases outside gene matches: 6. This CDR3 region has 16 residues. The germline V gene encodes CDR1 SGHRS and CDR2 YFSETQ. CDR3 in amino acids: CASSPWTSGFSYEQYF. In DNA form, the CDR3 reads TGCGCCAGCAGCCCGTGGACTAGCGGGTTCTCCTACGAGCAGTACTTC. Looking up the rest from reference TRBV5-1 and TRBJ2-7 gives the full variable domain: KAGVTQTPRYLIKTRGQQVTLSCSPISGHRSVSWYQQTPGQGLQFLFEYFSETQRNKGNFPGRFSGRQFSNSRSEMNVSTLELGDSALYLCASSPWTSGFSYEQYFGPGTRLTVT.

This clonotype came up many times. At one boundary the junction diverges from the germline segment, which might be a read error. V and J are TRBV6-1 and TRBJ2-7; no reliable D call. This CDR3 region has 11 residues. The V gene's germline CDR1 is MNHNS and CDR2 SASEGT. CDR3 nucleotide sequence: TGTGCCTGCAGGAAGGACTACGAGCAGTACTTC. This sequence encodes CACRKDYEQYF.

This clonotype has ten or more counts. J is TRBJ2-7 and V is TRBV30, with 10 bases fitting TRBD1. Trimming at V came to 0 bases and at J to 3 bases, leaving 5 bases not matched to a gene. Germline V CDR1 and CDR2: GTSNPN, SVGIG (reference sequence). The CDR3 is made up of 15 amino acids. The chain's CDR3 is CAWSVLRTGGYEQYF. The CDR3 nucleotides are TGTGCCTGGAGTGTACTTCGGACAGGGGGCTACGAGCAGTACTTC.